Reported below is one T cell receptor beta chain. This receptor's antigen is unknown. One base away there is no much larger clone; base qualities are not given. This entry comes from a study of immune evolution from preneoplasia to lung adenocarcinoma (dated by TCRdb to about 2021). Study-level background: HLA loss of heterozygosity was found in approximately 7% of AIS, roughly 15% of MIA and about a third of ADC lesions, and in no AAH lesions. The study combined immune gene expression, TCR sequencing and multiplex immunofluorescence to profile immune contexture across lung adenocarcinoma precursors and invasive adenocarcinoma. Resected precursor lesions (AAH, AIS, MIA) and invasive adenocarcinomas were each compared against paired morphologically normal lung tissue. The sample size was set by how many specimens were available, not by a prior power calculation. The immune data were integrated with whole exome sequencing and methylation data obtained from the same cohort of nodules. The overall cohort comprised around 48 patients with pulmonary nodules who underwent surgical resection. A total of more than 40 patients contributed TCR sequencing data. According to the study, roughly 110 samples were used for TCR sequencing. POLYSOLVER was used to infer Class I HLA alleles from exome data, while LOHHLA was used to detect allele-specific HLA loss.

Between the mid-2010s and the late 2010s, the patients underwent resection in either Japan or China. Histologic diagnosis of each case was confirmed independently by two lung cancer pathologists on H&E slides. Macro-dissection after pathologic assessment enriched premalignant or tumor cells for nucleic acid extraction. FFPE tissue was used for DNA isolation with the AllPrep DNA/RNA FFPE Kit. TCR beta CDR3 regions were sequenced from DNA using the immunoSEQ hsTCRbeta Kit. Regarding the original processing steps: The ImmunoSEQ Analyzer was used to analyse the TCR sequencing data. T cell clonality was defined as 1 minus Pielou's evenness computed on productive rearrangements. To measure T cell diversity, the inverse Simpson index was applied to productive templates. T cell density was defined as TCR beta template counts normalized to usable DNA, with usable DNA estimated by amplifying and sequencing housekeeping genes. TCR metrics were compared across histologic stages using two-sided Kruskal-Wallis tests. What TCRdb holds here is the immuneACCESS table cut down to in-frame rearrangements. Part of the clones is not present; checked against another copy, under half of the missing clones reflect an unresolved V gene, and the others are unexplained. V and J calls plus clone size are reproduced from that table; the DNA served to infer D and trimming. In this sample the table shows about 8,900 clones, 60% to 80% of which occur a single time. The ten largest clones take up 10% to 15% of the sample.

General findings and caveats noted by the study authors: Because every patient came from Japan and China, how well the results apply to Western populations was uncertain. Findings were based on association rather than direct causation; larger cohorts with long-term follow-up and longitudinal biopsies were deemed needed. Normal lung had the highest top T cell clone frequencies, and these frequencies appeared to fall progressively from AAH through AIS, MIA and invasive adenocarcinoma. Clonality was highest in normal lung, while later-stage lesions appeared to have lower clonality but higher T cell density and diversity. T cell clonality was highest in KRAS-mutant nodules compared with EGFR-mutant or double wild-type lesions.

V is pared back by 5 bases and J by 7 bases, with 14 bases lying between the germline termini. Per the germline V gene, SGHTA is the CDR1 and FQGNSA is the CDR2. The cysteine opens and the phenylalanine closes a CDR3 of 13 amino acids. The CDR3 DNA has 39 bases and is translated from base 1. The receptor chain draws on TRBV7-2 and TRBJ2-5; the D gene cannot be resolved reliably. Material for sequencing was FFPE lung adenocarcinoma in situ tissue. Explained via the paper, the cell subset or site label denotes: preinvasive adenocarcinoma in situ (AIS). The receptor was isolated from a person at least 80 years old with lung adenocarcinoma. The nucleotide sequence reads as follows: TGTGCCAGCAGCCCCCCGGCGGATCGGACCCAGTACTTC. Its protein product is CASSPPADRTQYF.